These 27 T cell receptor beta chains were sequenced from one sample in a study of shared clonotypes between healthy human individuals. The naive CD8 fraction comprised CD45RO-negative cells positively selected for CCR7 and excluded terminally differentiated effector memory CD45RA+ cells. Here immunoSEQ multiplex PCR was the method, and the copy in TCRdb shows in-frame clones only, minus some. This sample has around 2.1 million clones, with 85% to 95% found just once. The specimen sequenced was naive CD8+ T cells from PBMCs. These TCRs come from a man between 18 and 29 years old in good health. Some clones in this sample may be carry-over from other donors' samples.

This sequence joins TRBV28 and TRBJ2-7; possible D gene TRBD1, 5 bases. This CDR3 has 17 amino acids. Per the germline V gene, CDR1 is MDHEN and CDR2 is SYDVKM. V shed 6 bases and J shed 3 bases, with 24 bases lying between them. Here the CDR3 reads CASRRYGRSIRGYEQYF. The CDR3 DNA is TGTGCCAGCAGAAGGTACGGACGGTCAATAAGGGGCTACGAGCAGTACTTC.

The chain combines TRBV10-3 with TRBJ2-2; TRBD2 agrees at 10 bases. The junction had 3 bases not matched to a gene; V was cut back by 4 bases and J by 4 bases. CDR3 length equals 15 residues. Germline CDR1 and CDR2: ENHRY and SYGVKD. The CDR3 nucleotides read TGTGCCATCAGTGGGCTAGCGGGAGTCACCGGGGAGCTGTTTTTT. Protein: CAISGLAGVTGELFF.

The CDR3 nucleotides read TGTGCCAGCAGTGAATGGGGGAGCACAGATACGCAGTATTTT. Amino acids: CASSEWGSTDTQYF. V and J are TRBV25-1 and TRBJ2-3, with D possibly called TRBD1 or TRBD2 (5 bases each). This CDR3 spans 14 amino acids. The germline V gene has CDR1 MGHDK and CDR2 SYGVNS. Trimming removed 1 base at V and 0 bases at J, with 5 bases between.

DNA for the CDR3: TGTGCCAGCTTCTCAGGAGGACCAATGAACACTGAAGCTTTCTTT. Translating it yields CASFSGGPMNTEAFF. This chain joins TRBV2 and TRBJ1-1; D gene unclear. Germline V CDR1 and CDR2: SNHLY, FYNNEI. This CDR3 is built from 15 residues. V was cut by 8 bases and J by 0 bases, with 16 bases left in between. Supplemented by reference TRBV2 and TRBJ1-1, the full variable domain reads EPEVTQTPSHQVTQMGQEVILRCVPISNHLYFYWYRQILGQKVEFLVSFYNNEISEKSEIFDDQFSVERPDGSNFTLKIRSTKLEDSAMYFCASFSGGPMNTEAFFGQGTRLTVV.

The CDR3 region is CASSGKPAADYEQYF. CDR3 nucleotides: TGTGCCAGCAGCGGTAAGCCAGCGGCTGACTACGAGCAGTACTTC. The chain links TRBV9 to TRBJ2-7; possible D gene TRBD2, 5 bases. The CDR3 length is 15 residues. Germline V gene sequence: CDR1 SGDLS, CDR2 YYNGEE. V was pared by 3 bases and J by 3 bases, with 16 bases between.

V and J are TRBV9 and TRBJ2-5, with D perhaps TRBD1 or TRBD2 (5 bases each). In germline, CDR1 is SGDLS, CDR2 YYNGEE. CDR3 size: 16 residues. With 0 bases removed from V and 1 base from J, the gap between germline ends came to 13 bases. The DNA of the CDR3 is TGTGCCAGCAGCGTAGGTTGGGACCCCTTCCAAGAGACCCAGTACTTC. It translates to CASSVGWDPFQETQYF.

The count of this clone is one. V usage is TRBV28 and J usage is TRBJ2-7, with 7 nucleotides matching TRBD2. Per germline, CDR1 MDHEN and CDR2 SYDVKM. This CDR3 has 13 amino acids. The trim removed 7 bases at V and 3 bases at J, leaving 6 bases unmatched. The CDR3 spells CASIGGEVYEQYF. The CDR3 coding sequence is TGTGCCAGCATTGGGGGGGAGGTCTACGAGCAGTACTTC.

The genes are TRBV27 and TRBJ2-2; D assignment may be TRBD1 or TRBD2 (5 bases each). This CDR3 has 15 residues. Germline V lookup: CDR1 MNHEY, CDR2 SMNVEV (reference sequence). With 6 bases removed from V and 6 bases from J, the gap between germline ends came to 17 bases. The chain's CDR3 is CASRSGTFLPGELFF. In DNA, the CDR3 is TGTGCCAGCAGGTCCGGGACGTTTCTTCCCGGGGAGCTGTTTTTT.

CDR3 DNA sequence: TGTGCCAGCCGCTACACCGGGACCCGAACCGCAGAGACCCAGTACTTC. As protein: CASRYTGTRTAETQYF. The rearrangement links TRBV27 to TRBJ2-5, with D possibly being TRBD1 or TRBD2 (5 bases each). The V end was cut by 8 bases, the J end by 4 bases, with 23 bases between. The CDR3 runs to 16 residues. CDR1 and CDR2 (germline): MNHEY, SMNVEV (reference sequence).

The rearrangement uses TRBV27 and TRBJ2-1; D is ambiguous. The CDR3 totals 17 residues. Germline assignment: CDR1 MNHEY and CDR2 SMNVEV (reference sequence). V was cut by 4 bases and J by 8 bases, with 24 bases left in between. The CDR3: CASSSVGLLRVDDEQFF. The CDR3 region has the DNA TGTGCCAGCAGTTCCGTTGGTTTACTAAGGGTAGACGATGAGCAGTTCTTC.

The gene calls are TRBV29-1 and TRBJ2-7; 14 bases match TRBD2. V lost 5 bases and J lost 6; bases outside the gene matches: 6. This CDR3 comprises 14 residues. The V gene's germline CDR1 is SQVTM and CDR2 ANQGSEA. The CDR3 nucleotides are TGCAGCGTTCCGGGACTAGCGGGAGAACTCGAGCAGTACTTC. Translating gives CSVPGLAGELEQYF.

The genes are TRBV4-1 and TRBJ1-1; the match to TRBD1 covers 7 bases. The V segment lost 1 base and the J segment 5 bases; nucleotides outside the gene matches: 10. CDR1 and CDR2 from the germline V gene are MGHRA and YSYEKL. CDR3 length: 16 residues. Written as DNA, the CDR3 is TGCGCCAGCAGCCAAGTGGTCTTCGAGGGGGCGACTGAAGCTTTCTTT. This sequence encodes CASSQVVFEGATEAFF.

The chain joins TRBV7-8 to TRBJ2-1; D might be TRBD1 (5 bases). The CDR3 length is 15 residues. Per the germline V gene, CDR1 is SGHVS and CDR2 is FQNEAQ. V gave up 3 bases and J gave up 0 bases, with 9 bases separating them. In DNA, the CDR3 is TGTGCCAGCAGCTTTCGTAGGGGCTCCTACAATGAGCAGTTCTTC. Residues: CASSFRRGSYNEQFF.

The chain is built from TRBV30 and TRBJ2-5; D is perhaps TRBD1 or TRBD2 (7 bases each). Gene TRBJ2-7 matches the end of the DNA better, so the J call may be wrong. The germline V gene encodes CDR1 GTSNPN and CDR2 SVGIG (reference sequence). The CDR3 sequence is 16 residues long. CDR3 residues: CAWSWAGRGPSYEQYF. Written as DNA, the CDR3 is TGTGCCTGGAGTTGGGCGGGGAGGGGGCCGTCCTACGAGCAGTACTTC.

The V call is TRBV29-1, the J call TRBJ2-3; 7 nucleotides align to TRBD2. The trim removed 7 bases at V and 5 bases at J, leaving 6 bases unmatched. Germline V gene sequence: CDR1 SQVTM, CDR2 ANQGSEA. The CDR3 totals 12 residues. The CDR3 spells CSARDYRDTQYF. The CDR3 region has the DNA TGCAGCGCCCGGGACTATCGAGATACGCAGTATTTT.

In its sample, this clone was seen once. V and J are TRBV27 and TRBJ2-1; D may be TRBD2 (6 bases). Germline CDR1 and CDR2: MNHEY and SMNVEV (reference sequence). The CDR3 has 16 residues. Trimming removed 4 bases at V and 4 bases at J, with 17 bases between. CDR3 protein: CASSSVAELKYNEQFF. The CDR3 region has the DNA TGTGCCAGCAGTTCCGTAGCGGAGCTGAAATACAATGAGCAGTTCTTC.

The CDR3 loop reads CASSLRDRAAVSAKNIQYF. CDR3 DNA sequence: TGTGCCAGTAGTCTTCGGGACAGGGCCGCAGTGTCGGCCAAAAACATTCAGTACTTC. The chain couples TRBV19 to TRBJ2-4; the match to TRBD1 covers 9 bases. With 5 bases clipped from V and 1 base from J, the junction kept 15 bases outside the gene matches. In germline, CDR1 is LNHDA, CDR2 SQIVND (reference sequence). This CDR3 region has 19 residues.

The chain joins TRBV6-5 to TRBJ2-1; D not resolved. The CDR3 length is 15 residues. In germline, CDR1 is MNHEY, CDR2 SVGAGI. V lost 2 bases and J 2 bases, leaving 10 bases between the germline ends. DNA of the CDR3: TGTGCCAGCAGTTACAATGGCGGTCCCTACAATGAGCAGTTCTTC. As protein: CASSYNGGPYNEQFF.

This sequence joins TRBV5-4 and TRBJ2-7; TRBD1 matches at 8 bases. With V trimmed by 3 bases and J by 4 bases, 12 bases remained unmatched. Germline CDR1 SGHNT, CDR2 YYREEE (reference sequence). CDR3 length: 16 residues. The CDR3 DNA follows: TGTGCCAGCAGCTCCCCTACCGACAGGGGAATATACGAGCAGTACTTC. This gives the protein CASSSPTDRGIYEQYF.

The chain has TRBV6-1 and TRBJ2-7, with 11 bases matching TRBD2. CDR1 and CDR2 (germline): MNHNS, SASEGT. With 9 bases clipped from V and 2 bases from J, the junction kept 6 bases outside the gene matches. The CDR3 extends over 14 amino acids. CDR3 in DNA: TGTGCCAGTACTCATAGCGGGAGGGCCTACGAGCAGTACTTC. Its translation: CASTHSGRAYEQYF.

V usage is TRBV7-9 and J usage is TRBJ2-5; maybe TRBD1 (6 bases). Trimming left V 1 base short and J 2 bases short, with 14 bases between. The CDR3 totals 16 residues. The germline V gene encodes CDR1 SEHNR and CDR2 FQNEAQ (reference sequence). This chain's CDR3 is CASSLGVRTEQETQYF. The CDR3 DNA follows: TGTGCCAGCAGCTTAGGGGTCCGGACAGAGCAAGAGACCCAGTACTTC.

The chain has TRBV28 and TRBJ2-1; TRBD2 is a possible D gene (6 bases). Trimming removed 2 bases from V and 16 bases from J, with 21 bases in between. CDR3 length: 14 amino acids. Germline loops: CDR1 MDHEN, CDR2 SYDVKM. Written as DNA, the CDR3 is TGTGCCAGCAGTTTAGGTGTGAGGGACTCCGATTTATTCTTC. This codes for CASSLGVRDSDLFF.

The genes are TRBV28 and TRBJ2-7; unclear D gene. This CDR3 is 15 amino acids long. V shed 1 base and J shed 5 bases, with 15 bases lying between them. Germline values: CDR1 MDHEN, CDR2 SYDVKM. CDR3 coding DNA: TGTGCCAGCAGTTTATTGGCCCACGGTGGGAACGAGCAGTACTTC. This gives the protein CASSLLAHGGNEQYF.

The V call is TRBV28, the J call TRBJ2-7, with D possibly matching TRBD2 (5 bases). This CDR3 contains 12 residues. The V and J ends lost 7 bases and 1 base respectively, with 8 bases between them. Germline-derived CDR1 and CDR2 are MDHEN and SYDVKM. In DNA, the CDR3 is TGTGCCAGCAACGGGGTTTCCTACGAGCAGTACTTC. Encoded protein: CASNGVSYEQYF.

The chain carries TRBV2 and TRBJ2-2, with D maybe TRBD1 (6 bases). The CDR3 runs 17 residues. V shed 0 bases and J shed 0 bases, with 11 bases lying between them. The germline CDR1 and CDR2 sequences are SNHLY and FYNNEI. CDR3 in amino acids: CASSEAGNRANTGELFF. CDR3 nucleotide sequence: TGTGCCAGCAGTGAAGCCGGGAACAGGGCGAACACCGGGGAGCTGTTTTTT.

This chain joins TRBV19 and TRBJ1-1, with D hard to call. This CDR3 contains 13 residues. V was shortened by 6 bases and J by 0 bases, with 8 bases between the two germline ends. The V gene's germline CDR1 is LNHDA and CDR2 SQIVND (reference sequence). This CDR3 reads CASSEALNTEAFF. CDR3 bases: TGTGCCAGTAGCGAGGCTCTGAACACTGAAGCTTTCTTT.

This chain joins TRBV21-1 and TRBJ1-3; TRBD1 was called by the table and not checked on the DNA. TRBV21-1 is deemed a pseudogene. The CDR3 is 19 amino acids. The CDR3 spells CASSKVVVCRHRSGNTIYF. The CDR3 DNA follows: TGTGCCAGCAGCAAAGTGGTCGTCTGCCGACACCGCTCTGGAAACACCATATATTTT.